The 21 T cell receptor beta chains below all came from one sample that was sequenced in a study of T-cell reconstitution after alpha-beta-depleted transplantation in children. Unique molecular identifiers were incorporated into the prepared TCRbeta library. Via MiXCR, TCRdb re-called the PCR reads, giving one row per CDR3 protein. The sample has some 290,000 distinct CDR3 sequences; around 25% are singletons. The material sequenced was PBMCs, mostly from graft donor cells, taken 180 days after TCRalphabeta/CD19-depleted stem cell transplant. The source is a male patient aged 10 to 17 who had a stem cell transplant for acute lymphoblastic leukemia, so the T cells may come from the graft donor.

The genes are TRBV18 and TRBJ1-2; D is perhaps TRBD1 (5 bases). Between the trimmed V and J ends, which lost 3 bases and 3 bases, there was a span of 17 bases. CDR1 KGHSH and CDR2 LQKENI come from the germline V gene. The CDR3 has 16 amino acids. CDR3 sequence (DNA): TGTGCCAGCTCACCGGGGCCGCCTAGGGTCGACTATGGCTACACCTTC. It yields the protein CASSPGPPRVDYGYTF. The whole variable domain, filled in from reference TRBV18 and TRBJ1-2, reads NAGVMQNPRHLVRRRGQEARLRCSPMKGHSHVYWYRQLPEEGLKFMVYLQKENIIDESGMPKERFSAEFPKEGPSILRIQQVVRGDSAAYFCASSPGPPRVDYGYTFGSGTRLTVV.

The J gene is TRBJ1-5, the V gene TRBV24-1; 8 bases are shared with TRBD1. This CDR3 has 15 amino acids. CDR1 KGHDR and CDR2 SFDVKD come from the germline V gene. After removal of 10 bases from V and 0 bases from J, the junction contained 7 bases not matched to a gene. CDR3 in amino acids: CATQQGASSNQPQHF. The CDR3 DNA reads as TGTGCCACTCAGCAGGGGGCGAGTAGCAATCAGCCCCAGCATTTT.

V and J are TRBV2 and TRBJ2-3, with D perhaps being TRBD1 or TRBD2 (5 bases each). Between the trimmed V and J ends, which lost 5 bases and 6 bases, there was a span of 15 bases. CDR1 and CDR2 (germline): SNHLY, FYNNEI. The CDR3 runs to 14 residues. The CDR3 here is CASSSARGPDTQYF. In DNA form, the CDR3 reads TGTGCCAGCAGTTCAGCGAGGGGTCCGGATACGCAGTATTTT. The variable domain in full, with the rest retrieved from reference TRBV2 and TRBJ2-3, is EPEVTQTPSHQVTQMGQEVILRCVPISNHLYFYWYRQILGQKVEFLVSFYNNEISEKSEIFDDQFSVERPDGSNFTLKIRSTKLEDSAMYFCASSSARGPDTQYFGPGTRLTVL.

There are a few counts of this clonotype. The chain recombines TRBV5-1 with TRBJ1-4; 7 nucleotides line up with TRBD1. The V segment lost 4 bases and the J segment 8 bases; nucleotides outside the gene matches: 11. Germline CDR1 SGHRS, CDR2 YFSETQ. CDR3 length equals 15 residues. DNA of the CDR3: TGCGCCAGCAGCCCCCGACAGGGCTTAAGCGAAAAACTGTTTTTT. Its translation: CASSPRQGLSEKLFF. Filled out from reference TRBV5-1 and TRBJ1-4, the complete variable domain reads KAGVTQTPRYLIKTRGQQVTLSCSPISGHRSVSWYQQTPGQGLQFLFEYFSETQRNKGNFPGRFSGRQFSNSRSEMNVSTLELGDSALYLCASSPRQGLSEKLFFGSGTQLSVL.

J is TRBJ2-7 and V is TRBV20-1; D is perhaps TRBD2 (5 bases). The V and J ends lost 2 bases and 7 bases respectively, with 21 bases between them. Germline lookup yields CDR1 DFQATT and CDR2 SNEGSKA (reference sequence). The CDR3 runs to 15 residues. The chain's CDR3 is CSARNDGGPTLEQYF. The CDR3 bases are TGCAGTGCTAGAAATGACGGCGGGCCTACGTTAGAGCAGTACTTC.

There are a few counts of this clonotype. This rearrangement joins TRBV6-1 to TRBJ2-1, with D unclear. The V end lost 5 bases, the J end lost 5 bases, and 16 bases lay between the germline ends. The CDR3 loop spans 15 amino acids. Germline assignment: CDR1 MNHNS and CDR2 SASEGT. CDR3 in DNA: TGTGCCAGCAGTCTGGACGGCCCCGGCGACAATGAGCAGTTCTTC. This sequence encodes CASSLDGPGDNEQFF.

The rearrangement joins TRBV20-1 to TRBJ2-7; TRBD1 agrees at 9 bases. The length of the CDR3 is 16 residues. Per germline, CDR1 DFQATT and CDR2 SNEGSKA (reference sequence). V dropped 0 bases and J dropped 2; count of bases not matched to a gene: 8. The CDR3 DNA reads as TGCAGTGCTAGAGATCCCCGGGACAGGGTACCCTACGAGCAGTACTTC. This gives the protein CSARDPRDRVPYEQYF.

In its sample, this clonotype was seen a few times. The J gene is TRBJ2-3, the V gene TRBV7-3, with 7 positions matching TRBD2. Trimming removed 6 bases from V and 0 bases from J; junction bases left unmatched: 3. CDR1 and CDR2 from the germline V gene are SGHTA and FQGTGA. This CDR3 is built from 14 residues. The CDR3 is CASRPGGSTDTQYF. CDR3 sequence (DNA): TGTGCCAGCAGACCGGGGGGAAGCACAGATACGCAGTATTTT.

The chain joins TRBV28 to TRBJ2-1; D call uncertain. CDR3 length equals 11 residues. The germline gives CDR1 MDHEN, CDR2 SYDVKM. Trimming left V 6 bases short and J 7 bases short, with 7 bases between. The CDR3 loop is CASRRFNEQFF. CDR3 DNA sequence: TGTGCCAGCAGGCGATTTAATGAGCAGTTCTTC.

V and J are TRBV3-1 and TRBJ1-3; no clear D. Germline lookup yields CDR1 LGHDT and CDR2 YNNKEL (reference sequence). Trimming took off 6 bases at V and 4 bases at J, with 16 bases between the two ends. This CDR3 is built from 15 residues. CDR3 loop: CASSRIGDSGNTIYF. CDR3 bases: TGTGCCAGCAGTCGAATCGGGGATTCCGGAAACACCATATATTTT.

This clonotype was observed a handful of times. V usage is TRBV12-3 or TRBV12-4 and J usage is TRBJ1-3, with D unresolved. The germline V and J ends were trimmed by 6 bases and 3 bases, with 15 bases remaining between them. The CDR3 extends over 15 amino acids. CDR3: CASSRPRLRGNTIYF. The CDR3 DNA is TGTGCCAGCAGCCGCCCCCGGCTCCGTGGAAACACCATATATTTT.

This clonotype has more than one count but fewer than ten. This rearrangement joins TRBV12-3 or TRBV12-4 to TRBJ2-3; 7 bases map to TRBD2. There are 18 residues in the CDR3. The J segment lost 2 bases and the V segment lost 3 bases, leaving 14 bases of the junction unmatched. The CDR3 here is CASSFLPIPGGPTDTQYF. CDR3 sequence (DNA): TGTGCCAGCAGTTTCCTCCCTATTCCGGGAGGCCCCACAGATACGCAGTATTTT.

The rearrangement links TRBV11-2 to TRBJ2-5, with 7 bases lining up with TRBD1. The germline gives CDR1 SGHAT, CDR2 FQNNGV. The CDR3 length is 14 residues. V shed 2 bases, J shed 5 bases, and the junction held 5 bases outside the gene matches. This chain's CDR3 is CASSLLPRGETQYF. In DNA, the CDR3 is TGTGCCAGCAGCTTACTTCCCAGGGGGGAGACCCAGTACTTC.

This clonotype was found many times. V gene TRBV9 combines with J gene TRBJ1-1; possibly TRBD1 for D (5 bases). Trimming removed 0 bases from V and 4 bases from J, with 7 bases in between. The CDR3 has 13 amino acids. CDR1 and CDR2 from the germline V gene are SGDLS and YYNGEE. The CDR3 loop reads CASSVGGTTEAFF. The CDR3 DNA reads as TGTGCCAGCAGCGTAGGAGGGACCACTGAAGCTTTCTTT.

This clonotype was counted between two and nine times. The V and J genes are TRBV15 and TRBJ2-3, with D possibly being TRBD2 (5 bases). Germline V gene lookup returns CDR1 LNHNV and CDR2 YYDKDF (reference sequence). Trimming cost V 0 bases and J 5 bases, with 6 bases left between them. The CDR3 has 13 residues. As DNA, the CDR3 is TGTGCCACCAGCAGAGAAGAGGGAGATACGCAGTATTTT. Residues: CATSREEGDTQYF. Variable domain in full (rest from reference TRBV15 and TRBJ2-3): DAMVIQNPRYQVTQFGKPVTLSCSQTLNHNVMYWYQQKSSQAPKLLFHYYDKDFNNEADTPDNFQSRRPNTSFCFLDIRSPGLGDTAMYLCATSREEGDTQYFGPGTRLTVL.

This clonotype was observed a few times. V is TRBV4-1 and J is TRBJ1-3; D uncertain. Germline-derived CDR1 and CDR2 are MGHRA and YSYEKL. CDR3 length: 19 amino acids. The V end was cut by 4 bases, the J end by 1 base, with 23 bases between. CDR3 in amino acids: CASSPSPIPPGTSGNTIYF. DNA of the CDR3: TGCGCCAGCAGCCCAAGTCCCATTCCTCCGGGAACGTCTGGAAACACCATATATTTT.

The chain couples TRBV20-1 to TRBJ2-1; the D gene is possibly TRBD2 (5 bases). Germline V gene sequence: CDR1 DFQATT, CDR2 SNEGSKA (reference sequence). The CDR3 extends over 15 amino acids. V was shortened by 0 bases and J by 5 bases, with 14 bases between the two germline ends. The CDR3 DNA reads TGCAGTGCTAGAGAAAGTGGCAGCGGCCACAATGAGCAGTTCTTC. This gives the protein CSARESGSGHNEQFF.

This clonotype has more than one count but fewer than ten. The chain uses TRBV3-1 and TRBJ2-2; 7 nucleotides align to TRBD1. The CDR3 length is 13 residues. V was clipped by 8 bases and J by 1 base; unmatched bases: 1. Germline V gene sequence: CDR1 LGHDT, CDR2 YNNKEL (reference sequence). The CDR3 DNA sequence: TGTGCCAGCGGGACAGTGAACACCGGGGAGCTGTTTTTT. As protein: CASGTVNTGELFF.

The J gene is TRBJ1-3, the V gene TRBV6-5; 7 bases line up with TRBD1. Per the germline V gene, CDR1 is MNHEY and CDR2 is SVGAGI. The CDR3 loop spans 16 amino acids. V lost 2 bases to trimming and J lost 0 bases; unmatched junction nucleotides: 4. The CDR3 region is CASSYHRGLSGNTIYF. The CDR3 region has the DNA TGTGCCAGCAGTTACCACAGGGGCCTCTCTGGAAACACCATATATTTT.

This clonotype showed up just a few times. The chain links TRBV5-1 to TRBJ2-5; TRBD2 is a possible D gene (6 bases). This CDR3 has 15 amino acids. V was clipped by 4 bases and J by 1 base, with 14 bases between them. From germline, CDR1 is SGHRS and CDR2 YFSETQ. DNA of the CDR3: TGCGCCAGCAGCCTTGCCCCTAGCGCCCAAGAGACCCAGTACTTC. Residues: CASSLAPSAQETQYF.

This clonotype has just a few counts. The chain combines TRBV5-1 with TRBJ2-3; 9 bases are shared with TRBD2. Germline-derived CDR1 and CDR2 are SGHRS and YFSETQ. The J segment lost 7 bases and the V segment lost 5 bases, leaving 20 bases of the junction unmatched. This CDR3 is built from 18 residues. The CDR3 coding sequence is TGCGCCAGCAGTCAGAGGGCCGCTAGCGGGATCCGTTTACATACGCAGTATTTT. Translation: CASSQRAASGIRLHTQYF.